The text below deals with one TCR beta chain. The sample belongs to a study of blood T cell repertoires in COVID-19. Study as a whole: Sites across the United States, Italy and Spain contributed samples from acute and convalescent COVID-19.

As handled by the study authors: The assay estimated nucleated cells by amplifying reference gene primers. TCRdb's copy holds only in-frame clones and misses some; the assay was immunoSEQ multiplex PCR. V, J and clone size are taken as reported in that table, and D and trimming were inferred from the DNA itself. Seen here are over 600,000 clones, approximately 90% observed once, and the top ten hold about 0.24%. The CDR3 extends over 18 amino acids. Trimming cost V 4 bases and J 3 bases, with 24 bases left between them. The germline gives CDR1 MGHRA, CDR2 YSYEKL. Sample: peripheral blood. The clonotype originates from a woman under 30 with acute or convalescent COVID-19. The chain joins TRBV4-1 to TRBJ1-2; possibly TRBD1 for D (5 bases). CDR3 DNA sequence: TGCGCCAGCAGCCTATGGGCAGATGGGAGGGACCTACACTATGGCTACACCTTC. It codes for CASSLWADGRDLHYGYTF.